The rows below give T cell receptor beta chains drawn from one sample of a study of cytomegalovirus exposure and HLA in healthy donors. Clones were read by immunoSEQ multiplex PCR, and TCRdb kept only the in-frame ones, dropping some. The listing contains 45,000 to 55,000 clones. The sequencing sample was made of PBMCs. The receptor set was obtained from a male donor in good health and CMV-seropositive. CDR3s include the opening cysteine and the closing phenylalanine or tryptophan. Fields, in order: V gene, D gene, clone size, J gene, CDR3 protein, CDR3 DNA. The D gene is left open where the match is weak. Clone sizes are given selectively: once, few, many, or a class where the clone is expanded.

V: TRBV7-9; D: TRBD1; size: -; J: TRBJ2-7; CDR3: CASSAWDREIDEQYF; DNA: TGTGCCAGCAGCGCCTGGGACAGGGAAATCGACGAGCAGTACTTC
V: TRBV6-5; D: -; size: -; J: TRBJ2-1; CDR3: CATSSPGWNEQFF; DNA: TGTGCCACCAGTTCTCCAGGGTGGAATGAGCAGTTCTTC
V: TRBV5-1; D: TRBD1; size: -; J: TRBJ1-2; CDR3: CASSLGDSRTRGGYTF; DNA: TGCGCCAGCAGCTTGGGGGACAGCCGAACGAGGGGTGGCTACACCTTC
V: TRBV9; D: TRBD1; size: -; J: TRBJ1-1; CDR3: CASSQGVSTEAFF; DNA: TGTGCCAGCAGCCAGGGGGTGAGCACTGAAGCTTTCTTT
V: TRBV30; D: -; size: -; J: TRBJ1-1; CDR3: CAWTRQVMNTEAFF; DNA: TGTGCCTGGACCCGACAGGTCATGAACACTGAAGCTTTCTTT
V: TRBV4-1; D: -; size: -; J: TRBJ2-7; CDR3: CASSQAGTYEQYF; DNA: TGCGCCAGCAGCCAGGCAGGCACCTACGAGCAGTACTTC
V: TRBV7-9; D: TRBD1; size: -; J: TRBJ1-5; CDR3: CASSRTGARNQPQHF; DNA: TGTGCCAGCAGCCGGACAGGGGCCCGCAATCAGCCCCAGCATTTT
V: TRBV6-1; D: -; size: -; J: TRBJ2-7; CDR3: CASSALQGRRGDYEQYF; DNA: TGTGCCAGCAGTGCCTTACAGGGTCGACGAGGGGACTACGAGCAGTACTTC
V: TRBV7-3; D: -; size: -; J: TRBJ2-2; CDR3: CASSSGSNTGELFF; DNA: TGTGCCAGCAGCTCGGGATCGAACACCGGGGAGCTGTTTTTT
V: TRBV5-8; D: TRBD1; size: -; J: TRBJ1-2; CDR3: CASSLYRQGGGYTF; DNA: TGTGCCAGCAGCTTGTATCGACAGGGCGGTGGCTACACCTTC
V: TRBV4-1; D: TRBD2; size: -; J: TRBJ2-7; CDR3: CASSQLAGSSYEQYF; DNA: TGCGCCAGCAGCCAACTAGCGGGGAGCTCCTACGAGCAGTACTTC
V: TRBV29-1; D: TRBD2; size: -; J: TRBJ2-1; CDR3: CSVAGLAGHEQFF; DNA: TGCAGCGTTGCCGGACTAGCGGGGCATGAGCAGTTCTTC
V: TRBV28; D: TRBD2; size: -; J: TRBJ2-7; CDR3: CASSLPREGRYEQYF; DNA: TGTGCCAGCAGTTTACCCAGGGAGGGTCGCTACGAGCAGTACTTC
V: TRBV7-3; D: TRBD1; size: -; J: TRBJ2-7; CDR3: CASSLRDRAEQYF; DNA: TGTGCCAGCAGCTTAAGGGACAGGGCGGAGCAGTACTTC
V: TRBV6-4; D: -; size: -; J: TRBJ1-1; CDR3: CASSERSYTEAFF; DNA: TGTGCCAGCAGTGAGCGGTCATACACTGAAGCTTTCTTT
V: TRBV10-3; D: -; size: -; J: TRBJ1-6; CDR3: CAISEASSYNSPLHF; DNA: TGTGCCATCAGTGAGGCCAGCTCCTATAATTCACCCCTCCACTTT
V: TRBV7-9; D: -; size: -; J: TRBJ1-1; CDR3: CASSPTTRDTEAFF; DNA: TGTGCCAGCAGTCCAACTACACGCGACACTGAAGCTTTCTTT
V: TRBV7-9; D: -; size: -; J: TRBJ1-2; CDR3: CASSLLDGANYGYTF; DNA: TGTGCCAGCAGCTTACTCGACGGAGCTAACTATGGCTACACCTTC
V: TRBV7-2; D: -; size: -; J: TRBJ2-5; CDR3: CASSFGGAETQYF; DNA: TGTGCCAGCAGCTTCGGGGGAGCAGAGACCCAGTACTTC
V: TRBV2; D: TRBD1; size: -; J: TRBJ2-4; CDR3: CASSPGQGRDIQYF; DNA: TGTGCCAGCAGCCCAGGACAGGGGCGGGACATTCAGTACTTC
V: TRBV4-1; D: TRBD2; size: -; J: TRBJ2-7; CDR3: CASSQEPGGGYEQYF; DNA: TGCGCCAGCAGCCAAGAACCTGGCGGGGGATACGAGCAGTACTTC
V: TRBV28; D: TRBD1; size: -; J: TRBJ1-2; CDR3: CASSSGTAYGYTF; DNA: TGTGCCAGCAGCTCCGGGACAGCCTATGGCTACACCTTC
V: TRBV7-2; D: TRBD1; size: -; J: TRBJ2-5; CDR3: CASSWYRGEVAETQYF; DNA: TGTGCCAGCAGCTGGTACAGGGGGGAGGTGGCCGAGACTCAGTACTTC
V: TRBV7-3; D: -; size: -; J: TRBJ2-3; CDR3: CASSPLSAGPTDTQYF; DNA: TGTGCCAGCAGCCCCCTTTCGGCGGGGCCTACAGATACGCAGTATTTT
V: TRBV5-1; D: -; size: -; J: TRBJ2-5; CDR3: CASSGGTVQETQYF; DNA: TGCGCCAGCAGCGGCGGGACAGTCCAAGAGACCCAGTACTTC
V: TRBV25-1; D: -; size: -; J: TRBJ2-6; CDR3: CASSGLRASAGANVLTF; DNA: TGTGCCAGCAGTGGACTCAGGGCGTCGGCTGGGGCCAACGTCCTGACTTTC
V: TRBV27; D: -; size: -; J: TRBJ2-2; CDR3: CASSYGDTGELFF; DNA: TGTGCCAGCAGTTACGGGGACACCGGGGAGCTGTTTTTT
V: TRBV9; D: -; size: -; J: TRBJ2-3; CDR3: CASSPDGGPGTDTQYF; DNA: TGTGCCAGCAGCCCCGACGGGGGGCCGGGCACAGATACGCAGTATTTT
V: TRBV4-2; D: TRBD2; size: -; J: TRBJ2-1; CDR3: CASSESSGGGNEQFF; DNA: TGTGCCAGCAGCGAATCTAGCGGGGGGGGCAATGAGCAGTTCTTC
V: TRBV9; D: -; size: -; J: TRBJ1-2; CDR3: CASSVGGDGYGYTF; DNA: TGTGCCAGCAGCGTAGGGGGGGACGGCTATGGCTACACCTTC
V: TRBV2; D: -; size: -; J: TRBJ2-6; CDR3: CASSMSYGANVLTF; DNA: TGTGCCAGCAGTATGTCCTACGGGGCCAACGTCCTGACTTTC
V: TRBV11-2; D: -; size: -; J: TRBJ1-6; CDR3: CASSSGPGVPLHF; DNA: TGTGCCAGCAGCTCGGGTCCGGGAGTACCCCTCCACTTT
V: TRBV29-1; D: TRBD1; size: -; J: TRBJ2-3; CDR3: CSVAGTGAADTQYF; DNA: TGCAGCGTTGCGGGCACAGGGGCGGCAGATACGCAGTATTTT
V: TRBV5-4; D: -; size: -; J: TRBJ1-1; CDR3: CASSHTGENTEAFF; DNA: TGTGCCAGCAGCCATACCGGGGAAAACACTGAAGCTTTCTTT
V: TRBV27; D: TRBD2; size: -; J: TRBJ2-1; CDR3: CASSISGGVSYNEQFF; DNA: TGTGCCAGCAGTATAAGCGGGGGGGTCTCCTACAATGAGCAGTTCTTC
V: TRBV5-1; D: -; size: -; J: TRBJ1-2; CDR3: CASSLGPRSNYGYTF; DNA: TGCGCCAGCAGCTTGGGGCCACGATCTAACTATGGCTACACCTTC
V: TRBV10-2; D: TRBD1; size: -; J: TRBJ1-1; CDR3: CASRDLGQGALAFF; DNA: TGCGCCAGCCGGGATTTGGGACAGGGGGCTTTGGCTTTCTTT
V: TRBV6-6; D: -; size: -; J: TRBJ2-2; CDR3: CASRGVSVGELFF; DNA: TGTGCCAGCAGGGGAGTATCCGTCGGGGAGCTGTTTTTT
V: TRBV19; D: TRBD1; size: -; J: TRBJ2-5; CDR3: CASRLQGAKETQYF; DNA: TGTGCCAGTAGACTACAGGGGGCCAAGGAGACCCAGTACTTC
V: TRBV6-6; D: -; size: -; J: TRBJ2-1; CDR3: CASSIRDRPNEQFF; DNA: TGTGCCAGCAGTATACGGGATAGACCCAATGAGCAGTTCTTC
V: TRBV7-2; D: TRBD1; size: -; J: TRBJ2-7; CDR3: CASSLPGTEFYEQYF; DNA: TGTGCCAGCAGTCTGCCCGGGACAGAATTCTACGAGCAGTACTTC
V: TRBV19; D: TRBD1; size: -; J: TRBJ1-4; CDR3: CATRTGVNEKLFF; DNA: TGTGCCACTCGGACAGGCGTGAATGAAAAACTGTTTTTT
V: TRBV27; D: -; size: -; J: TRBJ2-7; CDR3: CASSFGRRSYEQYF; DNA: TGTGCCAGCAGTTTTGGCAGGCGCTCCTACGAGCAGTACTTC
V: TRBV30; D: TRBD1; size: medium-sized; J: TRBJ1-4; CDR3: CAFRGHISEKLFF; DNA: TGTGCCTTTAGGGGGCACATTAGTGAAAAACTGTTTTTT
V: TRBV27; D: TRBD2; size: -; J: TRBJ2-2; CDR3: CASSLSSGGAPGELFF; DNA: TGTGCCAGCAGTTTAAGCAGCGGGGGGGCCCCCGGGGAGCTGTTTTTT
V: TRBV11-3; D: TRBD2; size: -; J: TRBJ2-3; CDR3: CASSPRGRGGYTDTQYF; DNA: TGTGCCAGCAGCCCACGGGGGCGCGGGGGGTACACAGATACGCAGTATTTT
V: TRBV5-4; D: -; size: -; J: TRBJ2-2; CDR3: CASSLAPTGNTGELFF; DNA: TGTGCCAGCAGCTTGGCCCCGACAGGGAACACCGGGGAGCTGTTTTTT
V: TRBV9; D: TRBD2; size: -; J: TRBJ2-3; CDR3: CASSGTTSGATDTQYF; DNA: TGTGCCAGCAGCGGAACTACTAGCGGGGCTACAGATACGCAGTATTTT
V: TRBV6-1; D: -; size: -; J: TRBJ1-1; CDR3: CASSEAAQYGTEAFF; DNA: TGTGCCAGCAGTGAAGCGGCACAGTACGGCACTGAAGCTTTCTTT
V: TRBV13; D: -; size: medium-sized; J: TRBJ2-2; CDR3: CASSFPAGRYTGELFF; DNA: TGTGCCAGCAGCTTCCCCGCGGGACGCTACACCGGGGAGCTGTTTTTT
V: TRBV5-1; D: -; size: -; J: TRBJ1-2; CDR3: CASSRGDGNYGYTF; DNA: TGCGCCAGCAGCCGAGGTGACGGGAACTATGGCTACACCTTC
V: TRBV6-6; D: -; size: -; J: TRBJ2-3; CDR3: CASSRRTDPILLFF; DNA: TGTGCCAGCAGTCGTCGGACAGACCCAATACTTCTTTTTTTT
V: TRBV18; D: -; size: -; J: TRBJ1-1; CDR3: CASSPPLSLWSEAFF; DNA: TGTGCCAGCTCACCACCGCTGAGCCTTTGGTCTGAAGCTTTCTTT
V: TRBV6-1; D: -; size: -; J: TRBJ2-7; CDR3: CASRNRDPYLYEQYF; DNA: TGTGCCAGCAGAAACAGGGATCCTTACCTCTACGAGCAGTACTTC
V: TRBV9; D: -; size: -; J: TRBJ1-2; CDR3: CASSVGIGGYTF; DNA: TGTGCCAGCAGCGTAGGAATCGGGGGCTACACCTTC
V: TRBV27; D: -; size: -; J: TRBJ1-1; CDR3: CASSLLREMNTEAFF; DNA: TGTGCCAGCAGTTTACTCCGGGAAATGAACACTGAAGCTTTCTTT
V: TRBV5-6; D: TRBD1; size: -; J: TRBJ2-1; CDR3: CASSYGDRAYNEQFF; DNA: TGTGCCAGCAGCTACGGGGACAGAGCCTACAATGAGCAGTTCTTC
V: TRBV9; D: TRBD2; size: -; J: TRBJ2-1; CDR3: CASSVLPRGAGNEQFF; DNA: TGTGCCAGCAGCGTACTCCCGCGGGGGGCCGGGAATGAGCAGTTCTTC
V: TRBV2; D: -; size: -; J: TRBJ2-7; CDR3: CASSGGSPSYEQYF; DNA: TGTGCCAGCAGTGGAGGGTCCCCCTCCTACGAGCAGTACTTC